Below are 22 T cell receptor beta chains sequenced from a single sample in a study of T cells after yellow fever vaccination. TCRdb reprocessed the 5' RACE reads with MiXCR, giving one entry per CDR3 protein. The repertoire holds about 240,000 distinct CDR3 sequences, with 6.9% as singletons. The sample consisted of CD4+ T cells sorted from PBMCs, taken 15 days after the yellow fever booster vaccination. The source of these receptors is a man in his thirties or forties who received the YFV17D yellow fever vaccine.

The sample holds a few counts of this clonotype. J is TRBJ2-4 and V is TRBV19; the D is unclear. The CDR3 is 16 residues long. V was pared by 5 bases and J by 0 bases, with 14 bases between. The germline V gene encodes CDR1 LNHDA and CDR2 SQIVND (reference sequence). CDR3 nucleotides: TGTGCCAGTAGTCTACGACGGCATCTAGCCAAAAACATTCAGTACTTC. It specifies CASSLRRHLAKNIQYF.

This chain uses TRBV11-2 with TRBJ2-1; TRBD1 agrees at 9 bases. With V trimmed by 5 bases and J by 7 bases, 15 bases remained unmatched. The CDR3 runs to 17 residues. Germline assignment: CDR1 SGHAT and CDR2 FQNNGV. This CDR3 reads CASSGLQVGTGLNEQFF. The CDR3 DNA follows: TGTGCCAGCAGCGGTTTGCAAGTAGGGACAGGGTTGAATGAGCAGTTCTTC.

The chain uses TRBV20-1 and TRBJ2-3, with 13 bases identical to TRBD2. V lost 6 bases, J lost 1 base, and 4 bases stayed unmatched. The CDR3 sequence is 15 residues long. The germline V gene has CDR1 DFQATT and CDR2 SNEGSKA (reference sequence). CDR3 DNA sequence: TGCAGTGCCCGGACTAGCGGGAGTGGCACAGATACGCAGTATTTT. Translating it yields CSARTSGSGTDTQYF.

This clonotype was seen a handful of times. The chain recombines TRBV29-1 with TRBJ2-7; TRBD2 is a possible D gene (6 bases). This CDR3 contains 14 residues. Trimming left V 4 bases short and J 0 bases short, with 13 bases between. The germline V gene has CDR1 SQVTM and CDR2 ANQGSEA. Here the CDR3 DNA reads TGCAGCGTTGGAAGGGCGGGGCTCTCCTACGAGCAGTACTTC. It is translated as CSVGRAGLSYEQYF.

The genes are TRBV25-1 and TRBJ2-7, with unresolved D. In germline, CDR1 is MGHDK, CDR2 SYGVNS. With 2 bases removed from V and 4 bases from J, the gap between germline ends came to 9 bases. The CDR3 is made up of 13 amino acids. CDR3 residues: CASSETRNYEQYF. Here the CDR3 DNA reads TGTGCCAGCAGTGAAACCAGGAATTACGAGCAGTACTTC.

The CDR3 spells CAWSAPTQAYNSPLHF. The CDR3, as DNA: TGTGCCTGGAGTGCTCCAACCCAGGCCTATAATTCACCCCTCCACTTT. The chain links TRBV30 to TRBJ1-6; D remains ambiguous. CDR3 length: 16 amino acids. CDR1 and CDR2 (germline): GTSNPN, SVGIG (reference sequence). Trimming took off 1 base at V and 2 bases at J, with 12 bases between the two ends.

CDR3: CASSPRAAVVDTQYF. For the CDR3, the DNA is TGCGCCAGCAGCCCCAGAGCAGCGGTGGTAGATACGCAGTATTTT. This chain links TRBV4-1 with TRBJ2-3; possible D gene TRBD2, 5 bases. Germline CDR1 and CDR2: MGHRA and YSYEKL. This CDR3 contains 15 residues. V lost 4 bases to trimming and J lost 5 bases, with 16 bases between them.

The chain carries TRBV6-1 and TRBJ2-2; 11 bases line up with TRBD2. J lost 7 bases, V lost 11 bases, and 9 bases had no gene match. The CDR3 is 14 residues long. The germline CDR1 and CDR2 sequences are MNHNS and SASEGT. DNA for the CDR3: TGTGCCTCGGTTTCTAGCGGGAGGCACGGGGAGCTGTTTTTT. It specifies CASVSSGRHGELFF.

The V gene is TRBV18, the J gene TRBJ2-1, with 13 bases matching TRBD2. The CDR3 consists of 16 residues. V gave up 6 bases and J gave up 9 bases; unmatched junction bases: 11. Germline-derived CDR1 and CDR2 are KGHSH and LQKENI. CDR3 sequence (DNA): TGTGCCAGCTCGCCAGGCGGACTAGCGGGAGTGGTTGAGCAGTTCTTC. Protein sequence: CASSPGGLAGVVEQFF.

This clonotype was seen only a few times. The V and J genes are TRBV5-1 and TRBJ2-2, with 9 bases identical to TRBD1. The germline gives CDR1 SGHRS, CDR2 YFSETQ. The CDR3 is 16 amino acids. J lost 6 bases, V lost 4 bases, and 10 bases had no gene match. The CDR3 sequence: CASSPGQGIGAGELFF. The DNA for the CDR3 is TGCGCCAGCAGCCCAGGACAGGGGATCGGGGCCGGGGAGCTGTTTTTT.

This clonotype occurred many times. This chain connects TRBV12-3 or TRBV12-4 to TRBJ2-7; D is unclear. The CDR3 consists of 14 residues. With 3 bases removed from V and 0 bases from J, the gap between germline ends came to 9 bases. The CDR3 protein is CASSLVPNSYEQYF. CDR3 sequence (DNA): TGTGCCAGCAGTTTGGTACCAAACTCCTACGAGCAGTACTTC.

This clonotype was counted ten times or more. The chain recombines TRBV19 with TRBJ2-1; TRBD1 matches 9 bases. Trimming cost V 3 bases and J 7 bases; bases outside gene matches: 7. This CDR3 comprises 15 residues. The V gene's germline CDR1 is LNHDA and CDR2 SQIVND (reference sequence). CDR3 in amino acids: CASSILDRGVNEQFF. CDR3 DNA sequence: TGTGCCAGTAGTATTCTGGACAGGGGTGTTAATGAGCAGTTCTTC. The full variable domain, in which reference TRBV19 and TRBJ2-1 provide the parts outside the CDR3, is DGGITQSPKYLFRKEGQNVTLSCEQNLNHDAMYWYRQDPGQGLRLIYYSQIVNDFQKGDIAEGYSVSREKKESFPLTVTSAQKNPTAFYLCASSILDRGVNEQFFGPGTRLTVL.

This clonotype was seen repeatedly, ten times or more. In nucleotides, the CDR3 is TGCAGCTTGGTGGAGACAAATGCCTACAATGAGCAGTTCTTC. Protein sequence: CSLVETNAYNEQFF. This sequence joins TRBV29-1 and TRBJ2-1, with D unresolved. CDR1 is SQVTM, CDR2 ANQGSEA, per germline. The CDR3 totals 14 residues. V gave up 8 bases and J gave up 2 bases, with 16 bases separating them.

There are many counts of this clonotype. The V gene is TRBV11-2, the J gene TRBJ2-2; no firm D call. Trimming left V 1 base short and J 9 bases short, with 9 bases between. This CDR3 has 13 residues. Germline CDR1 and CDR2: SGHAT and FQNNGV. CDR3 amino acids: CASSLGRIRELFF. The CDR3 DNA sequence: TGTGCCAGCAGCTTAGGCCGTATCCGGGAGCTGTTTTTT.

This clonotype has only a few counts. The CDR3 here is CASSIDFRLADQETQYF. DNA of the CDR3: TGTGCCAGTAGTATAGATTTTCGGCTAGCGGATCAAGAGACCCAGTACTTC. The gene calls are TRBV19 and TRBJ2-5, with TRBD2 matching over 7 bases. CDR1 and CDR2 from the germline V gene are LNHDA and SQIVND (reference sequence). The ends lost 0 bases at V and 2 bases at J; junction bases unmatched: 9. The CDR3 extends over 17 amino acids.

This clonotype was picked up a small number of times. DNA for the CDR3: TGTGCCAGCAGCCCCGAAGCCAGGGCGGAGACCCAGTACTTC. This sequence encodes CASSPEARAETQYF. The chain links TRBV9 to TRBJ2-5; possible D gene TRBD1, 5 bases. The V gene lost 4 bases and the J gene lost 5 bases, with 15 bases spanning the gap. In germline, CDR1 is SGDLS, CDR2 YYNGEE. The CDR3 extends over 14 amino acids.

This clonotype was picked up many times. The V and J genes are TRBV10-3 and TRBJ2-5, with 10 bases identical to TRBD2. The CDR3 is 13 residues long. V shed 6 bases, J shed 4 bases, and the junction held 2 bases outside the gene matches. CDR1 ENHRY and CDR2 SYGVKD come from the germline V gene. The CDR3 is CAIRRLAGETQYF. The CDR3 nucleotides are TGTGCCATCAGGCGACTAGCGGGAGAGACCCAGTACTTC.

This clonotype was picked up a small number of times. The J gene is TRBJ2-4, the V gene TRBV19, with D hard to call. Trimming removed 5 bases from V and 4 bases from J, with 9 bases in between. The germline V gene has CDR1 LNHDA and CDR2 SQIVND (reference sequence). The CDR3 is 13 amino acids. CDR3 residues: CASSPSYKNIQYF. Written as DNA, the CDR3 is TGTGCCAGTAGTCCCAGCTATAAAAACATTCAGTACTTC.

This clonotype has a handful of counts. This CDR3 reads CASSFSPDTQYF. CDR3 in DNA: TGTGCCAGCAGTTTTTCCCCAGATACGCAGTATTTT. The chain couples TRBV28 to TRBJ2-3, with D uncertain. The CDR3 consists of 12 residues. Germline CDR1 MDHEN, CDR2 SYDVKM. V lost 3 bases to trimming and J lost 4 bases, with 5 bases between them.

This clonotype was seen at least ten times. V is TRBV3-1 and J is TRBJ2-5, with 9 bases lining up with TRBD1. The CDR3 has 16 residues. V was pared by 0 bases and J by 3 bases, with 5 bases of the junction left unmatched. Germline assignment: CDR1 LGHDT and CDR2 YNNKEL (reference sequence). The CDR3 DNA sequence: TGTGCCAGCAGCCAAGACGGGACAGGGCGAAAAGAGACCCAGTACTTC. Protein product: CASSQDGTGRKETQYF.

The chain has TRBV20-1 and TRBJ2-1; TRBD2 agrees at 7 bases. V was pared by 1 base and J by 0 bases, with 0 bases of the junction left unmatched. In germline, CDR1 is DFQATT, CDR2 SNEGSKA (reference sequence). The CDR3 contains 14 residues. CDR3 nucleotides: TGCAGTGCTAGAGGACTAGCCTCCTACAATGAGCAGTTCTTC. Translation: CSARGLASYNEQFF.

This clonotype has just a few counts. The chain couples TRBV6-1 to TRBJ1-2; D may be TRBD1 (5 bases). This CDR3 is 13 amino acids long. Looked up from germline, CDR1 is MNHNS and CDR2 is SASEGT. V gave up 0 bases and J gave up 4 bases, with 6 bases separating them. CDR3 bases: TGTGCCAGCAGTGAAGCGGGACCCTATGGCTACACCTTC. Translation: CASSEAGPYGYTF.